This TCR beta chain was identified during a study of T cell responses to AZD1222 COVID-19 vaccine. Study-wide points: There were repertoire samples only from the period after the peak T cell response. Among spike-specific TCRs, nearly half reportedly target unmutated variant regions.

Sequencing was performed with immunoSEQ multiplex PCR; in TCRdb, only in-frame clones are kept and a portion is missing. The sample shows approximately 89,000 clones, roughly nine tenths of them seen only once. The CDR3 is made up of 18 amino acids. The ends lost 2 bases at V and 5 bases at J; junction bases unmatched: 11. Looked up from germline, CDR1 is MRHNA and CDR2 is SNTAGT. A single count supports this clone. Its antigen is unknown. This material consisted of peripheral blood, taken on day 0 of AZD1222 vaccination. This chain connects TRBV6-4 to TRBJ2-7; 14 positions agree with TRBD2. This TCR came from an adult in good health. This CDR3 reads CASSDPGLAGGKRNEQYF. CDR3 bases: TGTGCCAGCAGTGACCCCGGACTAGCGGGAGGAAAGAGGAACGAGCAGTACTTC.